Listed below are T cell receptor beta chains from one sample, sequenced in a study of T cells after yellow fever vaccination. In TCRdb, the 5' RACE reads were re-called with MiXCR into one record per CDR3 protein. This sample yields about 58,000 distinct CDR3 sequences, of which more than 5.5% are seen a single time; roughly 40% belongs to the top ten. The sequenced sample was CD8+ T cells sorted from PBMCs, obtained on the day of the first yellow fever vaccination. These receptors were collected from a man between 18 and 35 years old who received the YFV17D yellow fever vaccine. The CDR3 runs from the conserved cysteine through the conserved F or W. Each record gives: CDR3 protein, CDR3 DNA, clone size, CDR3 length, V gene, D gene, J gene. D genes are given only for firm matches. The size of a clone is reported for some rows only, either as once, few or many, or as a class for expanded clones.

CDR3aa: CASRPTVRALSTEAFF; CDR3nt: TGTGCCAGCCGTCCCACCGTCAGGGCCCTTAGCACTGAAGCTTTCTTT; abundance: many; len: 16; v_gene: TRBV6-1; d_gene: NA; j_gene: TRBJ1-1
CDR3aa: CASSILGAGGDIQYF; CDR3nt: TGCGCCAGCAGCATCCTAGGGGCCGGAGGAGACATTCAGTACTTC; abundance: medium-sized; len: 15; v_gene: TRBV5-1; d_gene: NA; j_gene: TRBJ2-4
CDR3aa: CASSQVGGSYNEQFF; CDR3nt: TGCGCCAGCAGCCAAGTAGGGGGATCCTACAATGAGCAGTTCTTC; abundance: few; len: 15; v_gene: TRBV4-1; d_gene: NA; j_gene: TRBJ2-1
CDR3aa: CASSLTGTGIYEQYF; CDR3nt: TGTGCCAGCAGTTTGACCGGGACAGGGATCTACGAGCAGTACTTC; abundance: NA; len: 15; v_gene: TRBV7-8; d_gene: TRBD1; j_gene: TRBJ2-7
CDR3aa: CATGQHTEAFF; CDR3nt: TGTGCCACAGGGCAACACACTGAAGCTTTCTTT; abundance: few; len: 11; v_gene: TRBV10-3; d_gene: NA; j_gene: TRBJ1-1
CDR3aa: CSAREGEGNTEAFF; CDR3nt: TGCAGTGCTAGAGAGGGCGAGGGAAACACTGAAGCTTTCTTT; abundance: NA; len: 14; v_gene: TRBV20-1; d_gene: NA; j_gene: TRBJ1-1
CDR3aa: CASSVRDKRGNEQFF; CDR3nt: TGTGCCAGTAGTGTCCGGGACAAGCGGGGCAATGAGCAGTTCTTC; abundance: NA; len: 15; v_gene: TRBV19; d_gene: NA; j_gene: TRBJ2-1
CDR3aa: CAKAPDSGDSTDTQYF; CDR3nt: TGTGCCAAAGCCCCGGATAGCGGGGACTCCACAGATACGCAGTATTTT; abundance: few; len: 16; v_gene: TRBV2; d_gene: TRBD2; j_gene: TRBJ2-3
CDR3aa: CASSQDAVSGNTIYF; CDR3nt: TGCGCCAGCAGCCAAGATGCCGTATCTGGAAACACCATATATTTT; abundance: many; len: 15; v_gene: TRBV4-1; d_gene: NA; j_gene: TRBJ1-3
CDR3aa: CASSSGQGGTDTQYF; CDR3nt: TGTGCCAGCAGCAGCGGACAGGGCGGCACAGATACGCAGTATTTT; abundance: few; len: 15; v_gene: TRBV5-5; d_gene: TRBD1; j_gene: TRBJ2-3
CDR3aa: CSAPTGQGPYNEQFF; CDR3nt: TGCAGTGCCCCAACAGGACAGGGGCCCTACAATGAGCAGTTCTTC; abundance: many; len: 15; v_gene: TRBV20-1; d_gene: TRBD1; j_gene: TRBJ2-1
CDR3aa: CASSLVVGLNEQFF; CDR3nt: TGTGCCAGCAGCTTAGTAGTGGGTTTGAATGAGCAGTTCTTC; abundance: many; len: 14; v_gene: TRBV11-2; d_gene: NA; j_gene: TRBJ2-1
CDR3aa: CASSFNLDYNEQFF; CDR3nt: TGTGCCAGCAGCTTCAATCTAGATTACAATGAGCAGTTCTTC; abundance: NA; len: 14; v_gene: TRBV11-2; d_gene: NA; j_gene: TRBJ2-1
CDR3aa: CATITNTGELFF; CDR3nt: TGTGCCACAATTACGAACACCGGGGAGCTGTTTTTT; abundance: few; len: 12; v_gene: TRBV7-9; d_gene: NA; j_gene: TRBJ2-2
CDR3aa: CSVESDNYGYTF; CDR3nt: TGCAGCGTTGAGTCAGACAACTATGGCTACACCTTC; abundance: many; len: 12; v_gene: TRBV29-1; d_gene: NA; j_gene: TRBJ1-2
CDR3aa: CASRSPRGETGELFF; CDR3nt: TGTGCCAGCCGTAGCCCCAGGGGAGAGACCGGGGAGCTGTTTTTT; abundance: few; len: 15; v_gene: TRBV7-6; d_gene: NA; j_gene: TRBJ2-2
CDR3aa: CASSYSGINQPQHF; CDR3nt: TGTGCCAGCAGTTACTCAGGCATCAATCAGCCCCAGCATTTT; abundance: NA; len: 14; v_gene: TRBV27; d_gene: NA; j_gene: TRBJ1-5
CDR3aa: CASSLGTSGGYNEQFF; CDR3nt: TGTGCCAGCAGCTTAGGGACTAGCGGGGGCTACAATGAGCAGTTCTTC; abundance: few; len: 16; v_gene: TRBV7-2; d_gene: TRBD2; j_gene: TRBJ2-1
CDR3aa: CASSHKGKNRDSPLHF; CDR3nt: TGCGCCAGCAGTCATAAAGGGAAGAACAGGGATTCACCCCTCCACTTT; abundance: NA; len: 16; v_gene: TRBV4-1; d_gene: NA; j_gene: TRBJ1-6
CDR3aa: CAIREQGGEETQYF; CDR3nt: TGTGCCATCAGGGAACAGGGGGGCGAAGAGACCCAGTACTTC; abundance: many; len: 14; v_gene: TRBV10-3; d_gene: TRBD1; j_gene: TRBJ2-5
CDR3aa: CASSHARDRDTQYF; CDR3nt: TGCGCCAGCAGCCATGCCCGGGACAGGGACACGCAGTATTTT; abundance: NA; len: 14; v_gene: TRBV4-1; d_gene: TRBD1; j_gene: TRBJ2-3
CDR3aa: CASSLSGQAGGYTF; CDR3nt: TGTGCCAGCAGCTTATCCGGACAGGCGGGTGGCTACACCTTC; abundance: NA; len: 14; v_gene: TRBV7-3; d_gene: TRBD1; j_gene: TRBJ1-2
CDR3aa: CASSYLGLVHSPLHF; CDR3nt: TGTGCCAGCAGTTACCTCGGCCTAGTCCATTCACCCCTCCACTTT; abundance: many; len: 15; v_gene: TRBV6-5; d_gene: NA; j_gene: TRBJ1-6
CDR3aa: CSVESGGIWGTDTQYF; CDR3nt: TGCAGCGTTGAATCCGGGGGGATCTGGGGCACAGATACGCAGTATTTT; abundance: few; len: 16; v_gene: TRBV29-1; d_gene: TRBD2; j_gene: TRBJ2-3
CDR3aa: CASKVDRGRPGELFF; CDR3nt: TGTGCCAGCAAGGTGGACAGGGGGCGGCCCGGGGAGCTGTTTTTT; abundance: many; len: 15; v_gene: TRBV7-2; d_gene: TRBD1; j_gene: TRBJ2-2
CDR3aa: CSARGVRGLAGNTIYF; CDR3nt: TGCAGTGCTAGGGGAGTGAGGGGTTTAGCCGGAAACACCATATATTTT; abundance: NA; len: 16; v_gene: TRBV20-1; d_gene: NA; j_gene: TRBJ1-3
CDR3aa: CASSLAAVYNQPQHF; CDR3nt: TGTGCCAGCAGCTTAGCGGCCGTTTACAATCAGCCCCAGCATTTT; abundance: many; len: 15; v_gene: TRBV7-2; d_gene: NA; j_gene: TRBJ1-5
CDR3aa: CASSLVQGGDTGELFF; CDR3nt: TGTGCCAGCAGTTTAGTGCAGGGTGGGGACACCGGGGAGCTGTTTTTT; abundance: few; len: 16; v_gene: TRBV12-3/TRBV12-4; d_gene: NA; j_gene: TRBJ2-2